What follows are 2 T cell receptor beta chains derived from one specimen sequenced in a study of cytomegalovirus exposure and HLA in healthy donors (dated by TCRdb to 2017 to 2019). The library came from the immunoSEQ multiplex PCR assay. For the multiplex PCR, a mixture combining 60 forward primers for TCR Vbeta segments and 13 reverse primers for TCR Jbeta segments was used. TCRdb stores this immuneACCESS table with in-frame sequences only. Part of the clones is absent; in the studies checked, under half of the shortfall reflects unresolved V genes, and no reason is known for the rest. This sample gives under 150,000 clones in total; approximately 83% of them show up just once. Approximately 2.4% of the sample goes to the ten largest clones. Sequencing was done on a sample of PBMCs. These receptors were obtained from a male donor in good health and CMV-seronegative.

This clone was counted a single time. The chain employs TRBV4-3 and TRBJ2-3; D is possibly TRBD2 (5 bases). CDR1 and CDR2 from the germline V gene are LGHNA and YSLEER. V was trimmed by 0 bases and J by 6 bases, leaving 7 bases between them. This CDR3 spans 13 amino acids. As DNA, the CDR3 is TGCGCCAGCAGCCAAGAAGGGAGTGATACGCAGTATTTT. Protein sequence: CASSQEGSDTQYF.

The CDR3 protein is CATSRDNWDIRTQYF. The CDR3 nucleotides are TGTGCCACCAGCAGAGATAATTGGGACATAAGGACCCAGTACTTC. The rearrangement uses TRBV15 and TRBJ2-5; possible D gene TRBD1, 6 bases. This CDR3 is 15 amino acids long. V lost 0 bases and J lost 7, with 15 bases in between. The germline gives CDR1 LNHNV, CDR2 YYDKDF (reference sequence). Supplemented by reference TRBV15 and TRBJ2-5, the full variable domain reads DAMVIQNPRYQVTQFGKPVTLSCSQTLNHNVMYWYQQKSSQAPKLLFHYYDKDFNNEADTPDNFQSRRPNTSFCFLDIRSPGLGDTAMYLCATSRDNWDIRTQYFGPGTRLLVL.